This note documents a single T cell receptor (beta chain) sequence. TCRdb used MiXCR to reprocess the PCR reads, holding one entry per CDR3 protein. The table has over 600,000 distinct CDR3 sequences, about 20% seen once. This sample was taken from a study of molecular identifiers for immune sequencing clone quantification. This CDR3 spans 17 amino acids. Germline V gene sequence: CDR1 PRHDT, CDR2 FYEKMQ (reference sequence). Losses at the gene ends were 2 bases for V and 3 bases for J; bases not matched to a gene: 11. V gene TRBV13 combines with J gene TRBJ2-3; TRBD2 agrees at 7 bases. The TCR was taken from a human donor in good health. Some libraries in this study had Jurkat cell RNA spiked in. Sequencing input: naive CD8+ T cells from blood, with Jurkat cell RNA spiked in. Noted subset: FACS-sorted CD8+CD4-CCR7+CD45RA+ naive T cells. The CDR3 region has the DNA TGTGCCAGCAGCTTAAGACTAGCAGTTCTAGGTACAGATACGCAGTATTTT. Protein: CASSLRLAVLGTDTQYF. The full variable domain, its missing parts supplied by reference TRBV13 and TRBJ2-3, is AAGVIQSPRHLIKEKRETATLKCYPIPRHDTVYWYQQGPGQDPQFLISFYEKMQSDKGSIPDRFSAQQFSDYHSELNMSSLELGDSALYFCASSLRLAVLGTDTQYFGPGTRLTVL.